The T cell receptor beta chain described here comes from a study of CD8+CD57+ T cells in acquired aplastic anemia. Whole-study context: Sorted cells (CD4+ and CD8+) yielded DNA amounts that averaged around 3.5 ug.

Per germline, CDR1 SGHVS and CDR2 FNYEAQ. Deletions cut 3 bases from V and 2 bases from J, with 14 bases between. The CDR3 spans 15 residues. The study profiled TCR beta VDJ and CDR3 using genomic DNA as template. TCRdb used MiXCR to reprocess the reads, holding one entry per CDR3 protein. There are under 350,000 distinct CDR3 sequences in the sample; about three fifths occur only once, and approximately 1.2% lies in the top ten. The sequenced patients had an expansion of CD8+CD57+ cells seen by flow cytometry. The V gene is TRBV7-6, the J gene TRBJ2-7, with a possible D match to TRBD2 (6 bases). This TCR was recovered from a human donor with aplastic anemia. Source material: sorted CD4+, CD8+, or CD8+CD57+ T cells (not recorded which) from PBMCs. CDR3 residues: CASSFIAEGTYEQYF. Here the CDR3 DNA reads TGTGCCAGCAGCTTCATAGCGGAAGGGACCTACGAGCAGTACTTC. Variable domain in full (rest from reference TRBV7-6 and TRBJ2-7): GAGVSQSPRYKVTKRGQDVALRCDPISGHVSLYWYRQALGQGPEFLTYFNYEAQQDKSGLPNDRFSAERPEGSISTLTIQRTEQRDSAMYRCASSFIAEGTYEQYFGPGTRLTVT.